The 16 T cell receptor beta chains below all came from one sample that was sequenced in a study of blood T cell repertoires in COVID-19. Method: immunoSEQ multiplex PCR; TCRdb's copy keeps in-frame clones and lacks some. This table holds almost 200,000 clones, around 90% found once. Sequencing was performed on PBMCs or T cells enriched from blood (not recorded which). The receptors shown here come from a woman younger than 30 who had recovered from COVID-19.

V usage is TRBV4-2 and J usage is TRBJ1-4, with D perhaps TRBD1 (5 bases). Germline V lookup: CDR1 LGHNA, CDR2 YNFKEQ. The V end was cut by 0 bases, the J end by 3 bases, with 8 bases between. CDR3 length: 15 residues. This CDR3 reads CASSQEGGANEKLFF. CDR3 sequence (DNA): TGTGCCAGCAGCCAAGAGGGGGGGGCTAATGAAAAACTGTTTTTT.

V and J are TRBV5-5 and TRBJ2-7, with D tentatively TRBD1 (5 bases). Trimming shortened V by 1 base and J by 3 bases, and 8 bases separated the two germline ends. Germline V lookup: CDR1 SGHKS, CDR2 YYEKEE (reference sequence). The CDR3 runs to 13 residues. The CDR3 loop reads CASSLTGGYEQYF. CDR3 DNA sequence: TGTGCCAGCAGCTTGACAGGTGGCTACGAGCAGTACTTC. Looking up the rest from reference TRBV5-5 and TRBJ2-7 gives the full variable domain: DAGVTQSPTHLIKTRGQQVTLRCSPISGHKSVSWYQQVLGQGPQFIFQYYEKEERGRGNFPDRFSARQFPNYSSELNVNALLLGDSALYLCASSLTGGYEQYFGPGTRLTVT.

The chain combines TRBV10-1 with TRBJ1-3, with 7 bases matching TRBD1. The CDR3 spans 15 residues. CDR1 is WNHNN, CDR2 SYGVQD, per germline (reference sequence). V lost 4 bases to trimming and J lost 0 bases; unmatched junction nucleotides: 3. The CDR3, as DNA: TGCGCCAGCAGTGCCGGGACAGTCTCTGGAAACACCATATATTTT. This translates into CASSAGTVSGNTIYF.

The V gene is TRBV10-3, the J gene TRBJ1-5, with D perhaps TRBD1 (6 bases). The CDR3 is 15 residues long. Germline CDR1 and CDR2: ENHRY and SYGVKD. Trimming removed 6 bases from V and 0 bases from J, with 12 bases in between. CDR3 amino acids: CAISEDSNSNQPQHF. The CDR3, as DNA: TGTGCCATCAGCGAGGACAGCAATAGCAATCAGCCCCAGCATTTT.

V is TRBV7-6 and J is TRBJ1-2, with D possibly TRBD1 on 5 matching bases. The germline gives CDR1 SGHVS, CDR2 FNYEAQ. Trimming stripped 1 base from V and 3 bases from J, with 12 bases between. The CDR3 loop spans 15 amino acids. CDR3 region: CASSLEGSGDYGYTF. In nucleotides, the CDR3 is TGTGCCAGCAGCTTAGAAGGGTCGGGGGACTATGGCTACACCTTC.

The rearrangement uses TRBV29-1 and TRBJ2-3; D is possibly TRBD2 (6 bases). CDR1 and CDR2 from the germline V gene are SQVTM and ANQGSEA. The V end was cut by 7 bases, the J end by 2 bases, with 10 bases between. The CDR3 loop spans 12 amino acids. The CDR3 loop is CSAMDYTDTQYF. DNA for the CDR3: TGCAGCGCCATGGACTACACAGATACGCAGTATTTT.

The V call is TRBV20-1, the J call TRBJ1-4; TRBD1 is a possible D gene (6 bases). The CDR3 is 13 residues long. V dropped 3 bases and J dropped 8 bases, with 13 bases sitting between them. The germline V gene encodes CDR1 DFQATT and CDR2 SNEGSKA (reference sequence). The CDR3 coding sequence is TGCAGTGCTAGTCGCGGCGGGGGCGAAAAACTGTTTTTT. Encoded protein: CSASRGGGEKLFF.

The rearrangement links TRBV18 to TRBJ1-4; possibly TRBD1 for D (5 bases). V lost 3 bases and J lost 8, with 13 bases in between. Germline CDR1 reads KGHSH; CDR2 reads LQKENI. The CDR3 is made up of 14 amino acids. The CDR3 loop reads CASSPQGSREKLFF. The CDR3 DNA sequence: TGTGCCAGCTCACCCCAGGGTTCCAGGGAAAAACTGTTTTTT.

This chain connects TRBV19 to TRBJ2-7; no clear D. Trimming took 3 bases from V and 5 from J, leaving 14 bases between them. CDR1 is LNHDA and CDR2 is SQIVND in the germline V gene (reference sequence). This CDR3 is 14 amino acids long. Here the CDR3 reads CASSMTNTAHEQYF. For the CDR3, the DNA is TGTGCCAGTAGTATGACAAATACAGCCCACGAGCAGTACTTC.

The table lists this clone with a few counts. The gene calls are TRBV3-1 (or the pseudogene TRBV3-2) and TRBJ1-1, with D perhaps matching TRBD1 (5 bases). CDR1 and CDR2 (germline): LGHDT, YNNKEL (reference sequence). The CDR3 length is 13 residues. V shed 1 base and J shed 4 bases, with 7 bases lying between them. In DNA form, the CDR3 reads TGTGCCAGCAGCCAAGGGCAGGGCACTGAAGCTTTCTTT. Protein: CASSQGQGTEAFF.

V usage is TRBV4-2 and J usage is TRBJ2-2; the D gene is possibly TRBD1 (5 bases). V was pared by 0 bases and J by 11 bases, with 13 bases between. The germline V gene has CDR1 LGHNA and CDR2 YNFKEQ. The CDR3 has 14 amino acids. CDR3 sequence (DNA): TGTGCCAGCAGCCAAGAAGGCGACAGATCTGAGCTGTTTTTT. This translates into CASSQEGDRSELFF.

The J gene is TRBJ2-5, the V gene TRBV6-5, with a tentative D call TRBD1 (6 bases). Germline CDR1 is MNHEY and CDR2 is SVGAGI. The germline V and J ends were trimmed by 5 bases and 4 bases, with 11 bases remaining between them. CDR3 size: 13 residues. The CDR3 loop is CASSPTGRETQYF. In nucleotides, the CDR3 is TGTGCCAGCAGTCCGACAGGTCGAGAGACCCAGTACTTC.

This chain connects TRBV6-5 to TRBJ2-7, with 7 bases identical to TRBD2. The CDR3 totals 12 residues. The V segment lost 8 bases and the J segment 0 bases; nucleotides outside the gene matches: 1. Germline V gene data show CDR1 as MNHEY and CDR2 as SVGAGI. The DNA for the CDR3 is TGTGCCAGCGGGGGGGACTCCTACGAGCAGTACTTC. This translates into CASGGDSYEQYF.

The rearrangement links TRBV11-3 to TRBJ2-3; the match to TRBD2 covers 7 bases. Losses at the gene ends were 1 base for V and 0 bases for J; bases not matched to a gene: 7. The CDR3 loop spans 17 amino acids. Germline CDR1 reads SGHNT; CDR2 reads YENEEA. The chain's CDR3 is CASSLGERAGSTDTQYF. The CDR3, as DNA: TGTGCCAGCAGCTTAGGGGAGCGAGCGGGGAGCACAGATACGCAGTATTTT.

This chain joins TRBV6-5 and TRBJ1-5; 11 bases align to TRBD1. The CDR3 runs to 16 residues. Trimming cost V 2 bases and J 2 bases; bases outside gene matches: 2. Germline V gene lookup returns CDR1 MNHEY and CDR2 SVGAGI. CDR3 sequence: CASSYGTGGGNQPQHF. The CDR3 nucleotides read TGTGCCAGCAGTTACGGGACAGGGGGAGGCAATCAGCCCCAGCATTTT.

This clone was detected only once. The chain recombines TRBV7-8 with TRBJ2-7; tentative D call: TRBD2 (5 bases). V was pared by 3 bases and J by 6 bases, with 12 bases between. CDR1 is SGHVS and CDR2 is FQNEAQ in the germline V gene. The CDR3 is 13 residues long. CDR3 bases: TGTGCCAGCAGCTTCAGGCTAGCTGGCGAGCAGTACTTC. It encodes CASSFRLAGEQYF.